Listed below are T cell receptor beta chains from one sample, sequenced in a study of identifying expanded T cells in peripheral blood. The protocol was immunoSEQ multiplex PCR, while the TCRdb copy is restricted to in-frame clones and leaves out a portion. The data hold around 100,000 clones, with 75% to 90% observed a single time. Source material: blood. The receptors shown here come from a person between 18 and 75 years old in good health. Both conserved end residues are part of each CDR3. D genes are given only for firm matches. Clone size is stated in some rows and not others, as once, few, many or a class when expanded.

>TRBD2|TRBV4-1|NA|TRBJ2-1
CASRPGLAGSSYNEQFF
TGCGCCAGCAGACCCGGACTAGCGGGGAGCTCCTACAATGAGCAGTTCTTC
>NA|TRBV7-3|once|TRBJ2-7
CASSLESGRSYEQYF
TGTGCCAGCAGCTTAGAGTCAGGTCGCTCCTACGAGCAGTACTTC
>NA|TRBV5-1|NA|TRBJ2-7
CASRYPGDGNEQYF
TGCGCCAGCCGTTACCCAGGGGATGGGAACGAGCAGTACTTC
>NA|TRBV18|NA|TRBJ1-2
CASSPTEGIRYGYTF
TGTGCCAGCTCACCTACCGAGGGGATTCGGTATGGCTACACCTTC
>TRBD2|TRBV4-2|NA|TRBJ2-7
CASSGTSGGSEEQYF
TGTGCCAGCAGCGGGACTAGCGGGGGATCGGAAGAGCAGTACTTC
>NA|TRBV9|NA|TRBJ2-3
CASSPLVGPGTDTQYF
TGTGCCAGCAGCCCCCTGGTGGGGCCAGGGACAGATACGCAGTATTTT
>NA|TRBV9|NA|TRBJ1-3
CASSLSGMSGNTIYF
TGTGCCAGCAGCCTCTCAGGGATGTCTGGAAACACCATATATTTT
>NA|TRBV2|NA|TRBJ1-3
CASSDPGVGGNTIYF
TGTGCCAGCAGTGATCCGGGAGTGGGGGGAAACACCATATATTTT
>NA|TRBV7-2|few|TRBJ1-1
CASSRRVRSTEAFF
TGTGCCAGCAGCCGCAGGGTAAGGAGCACTGAAGCTTTCTTT
>NA|TRBV2|NA|TRBJ1-1
CASSEDGWGESFEAFF
TGTGCCAGCAGTGAAGACGGATGGGGGGAAAGTTTTGAAGCTTTCTTT
>NA|TRBV5-4|once|TRBJ2-3
CASSLQGASTDTQYF
TGTGCCAGCAGCCTCCAGGGTGCTAGCACAGATACGCAGTATTTT
>NA|TRBV21-1|NA|TRBJ1-1
CASSPKEGPEAFF
TGTGCCAGCAGCCCGAAGGAGGGTCCCGAAGCTTTCTTT
>NA|TRBV27|NA|TRBJ2-7
CASRPTGLTYEQYF
TGTGCCAGCAGACCAACAGGGCTTACCTACGAGCAGTACTTC
>NA|TRBV7-6|NA|TRBJ2-5
CASSYYSEETQYF
TGTGCCAGCAGCTATTACTCGGAAGAGACCCAGTACTTC
>TRBD2|TRBV5-1|NA|TRBJ2-1
CASSSGLPGLADYNEQFF
TGCGCCAGCAGCTCAGGTCTGCCGGGACTAGCGGACTACAATGAGCAGTTCTTC
>TRBD2|TRBV19|NA|TRBJ2-5
CASSTISGRQETQYF
TGTGCCAGTAGTACCATTAGCGGGAGGCAAGAGACCCAGTACTTC
>TRBD2|TRBV5-4|NA|TRBJ2-7
CASRTSGSYEQYF
TGTGCCAGCAGGACTAGCGGCTCCTACGAGCAGTACTTC
>NA|TRBV7-2|NA|TRBJ1-2
CASSFAGVTFGYTF
TGTGCCAGCAGCTTTGCCGGCGTTACCTTTGGCTACACCTTC
>NA|TRBV25-1|NA|TRBJ1-4
CASRIFEKLFF
TGTGCCAGTAGGATTTTCGAAAAACTGTTTTTT
>NA|TRBV29-1|NA|TRBJ2-7
CSVGDGSSYEQYF
TGCAGCGTGGGGGACGGGAGCTCCTACGAGCAGTACTTC